This TCR beta chain was retrieved from a study of PD-1 blockade in classical Hodgkin lymphoma. The time point is: newly diagnosed, previously untreated cHL patient sample. Researchers used newly diagnosed, untreated classical Hodgkin lymphoma PBMCs for comparison. The repertoire was sequenced with immunoSEQ multiplex PCR; TCRdb's copy has only in-frame clones and lacks some. The sample includes under 80,000 clones, roughly 93% seen only once; the top ten take roughly 2.7%. Trimming stripped 1 base from V and 7 bases from J, with 13 bases between. Germline V CDR1 and CDR2: MGHRA, YSYEKL. The CDR3 runs to 14 residues. The study's findings and limits: When set against healthy donors, newly diagnosed patients were reported to show lower baseline TCR diversity.

About this clone: Its antigen remains unidentified.

The sample comprised peripheral blood mononuclear cells (PBMCs). The sequence came from a human donor with classical Hodgkin lymphoma. This chain joins TRBV4-1 and TRBJ1-2; perhaps TRBD1 as D (5 bases). CDR3 bases: TGCGCCAGCAGCCAAGTGGTACAGGCGGTTGGCTACACCTTC. Translated, it gives CASSQVVQAVGYTF.